A single sample gave rise to the 25 T cell receptor beta chains below, sequenced in a study of lymphopenia after photon versus proton radiotherapy. The assay was immunoSEQ multiplex PCR, and TCRdb's table has in-frame clones only and misses some. The sample shows around 53,000 clones, 80% to 90% of them seen only once. The sample here was peripheral blood, taken from a patient treated with photon-based radiotherapy. Source of these receptors: a man aged 45-65 years with gastric cancer.

V is TRBV5-4 and J is TRBJ1-2; 7 bases align to TRBD1. Germline V gene sequence: CDR1 SGHNT, CDR2 YYREEE (reference sequence). The CDR3 is 16 residues long. With 4 bases clipped from V and 4 bases from J, the junction kept 13 bases outside the gene matches. CDR3 nucleotides: TGTGCCAGCAGCCCTCCATCGGGTCGGGACAGCTATGGCTACACCTTC. Translation gives CASSPPSGRDSYGYTF.

The chain is built from TRBV5-4 and TRBJ2-1; the match to TRBD2 covers 7 bases. The germline V gene has CDR1 SGHNT and CDR2 YYREEE (reference sequence). The CDR3 contains 16 residues. V gave up 3 bases and J gave up 0 bases; unmatched junction bases: 6. The CDR3 sequence is CASSYLGGSSYNEQFF. The CDR3 bases are TGTGCCAGCAGCTACCTTGGCGGGAGCTCCTACAATGAGCAGTTCTTC.

The chain uses TRBV21-1 and TRBJ2-7; the listed D gene, TRBD1, was not tested against the DNA. TRBV21-1 has pseudogene status. This CDR3 is built from 15 residues. CDR3 amino acids: CASPSRGQLCYEQYF. CDR3 bases: TGTGCCAGTCCATCCCGGGGACAGTTATGCTACGAGCAGTACTTC.

By share of the sample, this clone is medium-sized. This CDR3 reads CAWSVPGEQYF. The CDR3 DNA sequence: TGTGCCTGGAGTGTACCAGGGGAGCAGTACTTC. This chain links TRBV30 with TRBJ2-7, with a possible D match to TRBD1 (5 bases). The CDR3 contains 11 residues. Trimming removed 0 bases from V and 7 bases from J, with 7 bases in between. CDR1 is GTSNPN and CDR2 is SVGIG in the germline V gene (reference sequence).

The chain couples TRBV7-8 to TRBJ1-1, with TRBD1 matching 7 bases. The ends lost 8 bases at V and 0 bases at J; junction bases unmatched: 15. Per the germline V gene, CDR1 is SGHVS and CDR2 is FQNEAQ. CDR3 length equals 17 residues. CDR3 nucleotides: TGTGCCAGCTCACCCGCCGGGACAGCCTTCATGAACACTGAAGCTTTCTTT. Protein: CASSPAGTAFMNTEAFF.

The rearrangement joins TRBV11-2 to TRBJ2-3; 10 nucleotides agree with TRBD2. Germline CDR1 and CDR2: SGHAT and FQNNGV. The CDR3 is 15 amino acids. The V gene end was trimmed by 0 bases and the J gene end by 7 bases; junction bases not matched to a gene: 4. In DNA, the CDR3 is TGTGCCAGCAGCTTAGAAGCGGGAGGGCCGTATACGCAGTATTTT. This sequence encodes CASSLEAGGPYTQYF. Together with reference TRBV11-2 and TRBJ2-3, the CDR3 gives the full variable domain: EAGVAQSPRYKIIEKRQSVAFWCNPISGHATLYWYQQILGQGPKLLIQFQNNGVVDDSQLPKDRFSAERLKGVDSTLKIQPAKLEDSAVYLCASSLEAGGPYTQYFGPGTRLTVL.

The rearrangement links TRBV4-2 to TRBJ2-3, with TRBD2 matching 10 bases. The V gene's germline CDR1 is LGHNA and CDR2 YNFKEQ. CDR3 size: 15 residues. V shed 7 bases, J shed 2 bases, and the junction held 6 bases outside the gene matches. CDR3 DNA: TGTGCCAGCACCCCACTAGCGGGGCCCACAGATACGCAGTATTTT. Translated, it gives CASTPLAGPTDTQYF.

The chain joins TRBV12-5 to TRBJ2-7, with D possibly matching TRBD2 (5 bases). V lost 3 bases, J lost 5 bases, and 17 bases lay in between. CDR3 length equals 15 residues. The germline gives CDR1 LGHNT, CDR2 FRNRAP. This CDR3 reads CASGLIAGTYHEQYF. Here the CDR3 DNA reads TGTGCTAGTGGTTTAATCGCGGGTACCTACCACGAGCAGTACTTC.

This chain joins TRBV7-9 and TRBJ2-7; 9 bases fit TRBD1. This CDR3 is built from 14 residues. The trim removed 3 bases at V and 3 bases at J, leaving 3 bases unmatched. Germline values: CDR1 SEHNR, CDR2 FQNEAQ (reference sequence). The CDR3 sequence is CASSFTGGNYEQYF. In nucleotides, the CDR3 is TGTGCCAGCAGCTTCACAGGGGGCAACTACGAGCAGTACTTC.

V and J are TRBV15 and TRBJ2-2, with D possibly called TRBD1 or TRBD2 (5 bases each). Germline V gene lookup returns CDR1 LNHNV and CDR2 YYDKDF (reference sequence). This CDR3 spans 14 amino acids. V was trimmed by 5 bases and J by 5 bases, leaving 12 bases between them. CDR3 nucleotides: TGTGCCACCAGCCGAGGGACCTCAACCGGGGAGCTGTTTTTT. Translating it yields CATSRGTSTGELFF.

The chain uses TRBV11-3 and TRBJ2-2; 9 bases agree with TRBD2. Germline V CDR1 and CDR2: SGHNT, YENEEA. Losses at the gene ends were 2 bases for V and 4 bases for J; bases not matched to a gene: 8. CDR3 length: 17 residues. The CDR3 nucleotides read TGTGCCAGCAGCTTACGATCGGGACTAGCAGGCACCGGGGAGCTGTTTTTT. This codes for CASSLRSGLAGTGELFF.

This chain joins TRBV7-2 and TRBJ2-1; tentative D call: TRBD2 (5 bases). V lost 1 base, J lost 6 bases, and 16 bases lay in between. Per germline, CDR1 SGHTA and CDR2 FQGNSA. The CDR3 consists of 16 residues. The DNA for the CDR3 is TGTGCCAGCAGCTTAGAACTAGTTACCAGTGGCAATGAGCAGTTCTTC. This gives the protein CASSLELVTSGNEQFF.

The CDR3 loop reads CASSYQGGSDGYTF. The CDR3 DNA sequence: TGTGCCAGCAGTTACCAGGGTGGTTCGGATGGCTACACCTTC. J is TRBJ1-2 and V is TRBV6-5; D may be TRBD1 (5 bases). Germline assignment: CDR1 MNHEY and CDR2 SVGAGI. This CDR3 contains 14 residues. V gave up 2 bases and J gave up 6 bases, with 13 bases separating them.

The genes are TRBV5-1 and TRBJ2-3; D remains ambiguous. The CDR3 is made up of 15 amino acids. The germline V and J ends were trimmed by 1 base and 0 bases, with 9 bases remaining between them. Germline assignment: CDR1 SGHRS and CDR2 YFSETQ. CDR3 DNA sequence: TGCGCCAGCAGCTTGAGTAGTCCCAGCACAGATACGCAGTATTTT. It codes for CASSLSSPSTDTQYF.

The rearrangement joins TRBV29-1 to TRBJ2-7; TRBD2 aligns across 7 bases. The V gene end was trimmed by 0 bases and the J gene end by 2 bases; junction bases not matched to a gene: 7. This CDR3 spans 15 amino acids. The V gene's germline CDR1 is SQVTM and CDR2 ANQGSEA. CDR3 nucleotides: TGCAGCGTTGAAGATGCCCAGCGGGACCCCTACGAGCAGTACTTC. It yields the protein CSVEDAQRDPYEQYF.

This chain links TRBV6-1 with TRBJ2-7, with 7 bases lining up with TRBD1. Germline V CDR1 and CDR2: MNHNS, SASEGT. With 6 bases clipped from V and 1 base from J, the junction kept 3 bases outside the gene matches. The CDR3 is made up of 13 amino acids. The CDR3 DNA reads as TGTGCCAGCAGGAAGGGACAGTCCTACGAGCAGTACTTC. Its translation is CASRKGQSYEQYF.

The chain couples TRBV11-3 to TRBJ2-2; maybe TRBD1 (6 bases). The length of the CDR3 is 14 residues. Germline CDR1 is SGHNT and CDR2 is YENEEA. The germline V and J ends were trimmed by 4 bases and 4 bases, with 10 bases remaining between them. The DNA for the CDR3 is TGTGCCAGCAGCTCGACAGGATCCACCGGGGAGCTGTTTTTT. Its protein product is CASSSTGSTGELFF.

The CDR3 is CASSQRVGTSNYEQYF. In DNA, the CDR3 is TGCGCCAGCAGCCAGAGAGTAGGGACTAGTAACTACGAGCAGTACTTC. The J gene is TRBJ2-7, the V gene TRBV4-3, with 8 bases fitting TRBD2. The V segment lost 3 bases and the J segment 3 bases; nucleotides outside the gene matches: 10. CDR1 and CDR2 from the germline V gene are LGHNA and YSLEER. The CDR3 has 16 residues.

The chain carries TRBV7-6 and TRBJ2-6, with 9 positions matching TRBD2. V gave up 4 bases and J gave up 0 bases; unmatched junction bases: 4. Germline CDR1 is SGHVS and CDR2 is FNYEAQ. The CDR3 length is 17 residues. The CDR3 sequence is CASSSLAGPSGANVLTF. The CDR3 region has the DNA TGTGCCAGCAGCTCCCTAGCGGGACCCTCTGGGGCCAACGTCCTGACTTTC.

The V gene is TRBV7-8, the J gene TRBJ2-1; 8 nucleotides agree with TRBD2. The CDR3 consists of 13 residues. Germline values: CDR1 SGHVS, CDR2 FQNEAQ. V dropped 1 base and J dropped 12; count of bases not matched to a gene: 5. CDR3 bases: TGTGCCAGCAGCTTAGGCCCGCGGGAGGTGCAGTTCTTC. Protein sequence: CASSLGPREVQFF. Together with reference TRBV7-8 and TRBJ2-1, the CDR3 gives the full variable domain: GAGVSQSPRYKVAKRGQDVALRCDPISGHVSLFWYQQALGQGPEFLTYFQNEAQLDKSGLPSDRFFAERPEGSVSTLKIQRTQQEDSAVYLCASSLGPREVQFFGPGTRLTVL.

V gene TRBV15 combines with J gene TRBJ2-5, with 10 bases fitting TRBD2. The trim removed 3 bases at V and 5 bases at J, leaving 12 bases unmatched. CDR1 is LNHNV and CDR2 is YYDKDF in the germline V gene (reference sequence). This CDR3 is built from 17 residues. The CDR3 bases are TGTGCCACCAGCAGCTACCCCGGGACTAGCGTAGCGGAGACCCAGTACTTC. Translation: CATSSYPGTSVAETQYF.

The V and J genes are TRBV27 and TRBJ2-2; D is unclear. In germline, CDR1 is MNHEY, CDR2 SMNVEV (reference sequence). Trimming removed 5 bases at V and 4 bases at J, with 8 bases between. The CDR3 is 13 residues long. DNA for the CDR3: TGTGCCAGCAGTGCCTGGATCACCGGGGAGCTGTTTTTT. This codes for CASSAWITGELFF.

This clone was recorded a few times. This sequence joins TRBV29-1 and TRBJ1-1; D is unclear. Germline V gene data show CDR1 as SQVTM and CDR2 as ANQGSEA. This CDR3 comprises 11 residues. V lost 7 bases to trimming and J lost 0 bases, with 6 bases between them. The CDR3 is CSANMNTEAFF. For the CDR3, the DNA is TGCAGCGCCAACATGAACACTGAAGCTTTCTTT.

The chain has TRBV5-1 and TRBJ2-1, with D hard to call. The CDR3 has 15 amino acids. V lost 4 bases to trimming and J lost 0 bases, with 11 bases between them. Germline V lookup: CDR1 SGHRS, CDR2 YFSETQ. In nucleotides, the CDR3 is TGCGCCAGCAGCCCTCAAGGAGTCTCCTACAATGAGCAGTTCTTC. Amino acid sequence: CASSPQGVSYNEQFF.

This clone was seen a few times. J is TRBJ1-5 and V is TRBV6-5, with unresolved D. Trimming removed 8 bases at V and 7 bases at J, with 15 bases between. Germline CDR1 reads MNHEY; CDR2 reads SVGAGI. This CDR3 has 13 residues. The CDR3 reads CASGPGLEQPQHF. The CDR3 nucleotides are TGTGCCAGCGGCCCGGGCCTGGAGCAGCCCCAGCATTTT.